Shown below are 24 T cell receptor beta chains from a single sample sequenced in a study of monozygotic twins with inflammatory bowel disease. TCRdb reprocessed the 5' RACE reads, with one entry per CDR3 protein and no DNA. The sample has about 380,000 distinct CDR3 sequences. Source material: blood. These receptors came from a human donor with ulcerative colitis or Crohn's disease, or a healthy co-twin of an affected twin (not recorded which).

The chain has TRBV20-1 and TRBJ1-3; TCRdb selects TRBD1, and the lack of DNA leaves this call unchecked. The CDR3 spans 16 residues. CDR1 and CDR2 (germline): DFQATT, SNEGSKA (reference sequence). The CDR3 is CSVLEPDRLSGNTIYF.

The V gene is TRBV4-2, the J gene TRBJ1-1; TCRdb's D call of TRBD1 is untestable without DNA. Germline V gene data show CDR1 as LGHNA and CDR2 as YNFKEQ. The CDR3 consists of 15 residues. The CDR3: CASSRPGQGATEAFF.

This chain connects TRBV9 to TRBJ2-2; TCRdb names TRBD2, which stays unverified in the absence of DNA. The CDR3 consists of 18 residues. The germline gives CDR1 SGDLS, CDR2 YYNGEE. CDR3 loop: CASSVATGAGGLTGELFF.

The chain joins TRBV5-1 to TRBJ2-7; absent DNA, TCRdb's TRBD1 call cannot be checked. The germline V gene has CDR1 SGHRS and CDR2 YFSETQ. There are 16 residues in the CDR3. The CDR3 protein is CASSLFSLGTNNEQYF.

This chain joins TRBV7-2 and TRBJ2-7; the D gene TCRdb calls, TRBD2, cannot be checked with no DNA. The length of the CDR3 is 15 residues. Germline V CDR1 and CDR2: SGHTA, FQGNSA. CDR3 protein: CASSFFGLAGGPEYF.

V usage is TRBV20-1 and J usage is TRBJ2-7. The length of the CDR3 is 11 residues. Per the germline V gene, CDR1 is DFQATT and CDR2 is SNEGSKA (reference sequence). CDR3 protein: CSARDEPKQYF.

This chain uses TRBV12-3 or TRBV12-4 with TRBJ1-2; the TCRdb D gene call, TRBD1, has no DNA to confirm it. The CDR3 runs 14 residues. This CDR3 reads CASRPMRTVSGYTF.

V is TRBV6-2 or TRBV6-3 and J is TRBJ1-2. The CDR3 is made up of 12 amino acids. Germline CDR1 MNHEY, CDR2 SVGEGT. CDR3 residues: CASSTANYGYTF.

The chain joins TRBV4-1 to TRBJ2-4; the D gene TCRdb calls, TRBD1, cannot be checked with no DNA. The CDR3 is made up of 16 amino acids. Germline CDR1 reads MGHRA; CDR2 reads YSYEKL. The CDR3 sequence: CASSQDGSGGLDIQYF.

V gene TRBV5-1 combines with J gene TRBJ2-2; without DNA, the TCRdb call of TRBD1 cannot be checked. The germline CDR1 and CDR2 sequences are SGHRS and YFSETQ. The CDR3 is 16 amino acids. CDR3 sequence: CASSLISSTGGGELFF.

The chain links TRBV20-1 to TRBJ2-1; with no DNA, the TCRdb D assignment of TRBD2 cannot be verified. Looked up from germline, CDR1 is DFQATT and CDR2 is SNEGSKA (reference sequence). CDR3 length: 14 residues. CDR3 region: CSAPRISSYNEQFF.

V usage is TRBV12-1 and J usage is TRBJ2-5; TCRdb calls TRBD1, which cannot be checked without DNA. TRBV12-1 is an annotated pseudogene. The CDR3 is 16 residues long. The CDR3 is CASSFDSLGQQETQYF.

The chain is built from TRBV6-2 or TRBV6-3 and TRBJ2-1. The germline CDR1 and CDR2 sequences are MNHEY and SVGEGT. This CDR3 has 13 residues. The CDR3 reads CASSHSTHIMEFF.

The V call is TRBV11-2, the J call TRBJ1-1; the TCRdb call, TRBD1, lacks DNA for checking. Per germline, CDR1 SGHAT and CDR2 FQNNGV. The CDR3 contains 18 residues. The CDR3 loop reads CASSLVRRTWGSNTEAFF.

The rearrangement uses TRBV19 and TRBJ1-2; TCRdb's D gene call, TRBD1, goes unchecked for lack of DNA. The CDR3 is 17 residues long. The germline gives CDR1 LNHDA, CDR2 SQIVND (reference sequence). The CDR3 sequence: CASSRTVGGAYNYGYTF.

V usage is TRBV4-2 and J usage is TRBJ2-3; absent DNA, TCRdb's TRBD1 call cannot be checked. This CDR3 has 13 residues. Germline V CDR1 and CDR2: LGHNA, YNFKEQ. The CDR3 loop is CASSAQQGDTQYF.

V is TRBV19 and J is TRBJ2-7; the D call of TRBD1 rests on TCRdb alone, since no DNA is present to check it. The CDR3 is 16 residues long. CDR1 is LNHDA, CDR2 SQIVND, per germline (reference sequence). CDR3 amino acids: CASSPPSLGRNYEQYF.

This chain connects TRBV19 to TRBJ2-2; checking the TCRdb D call of TRBD1 is not possible without DNA. CDR3 length: 15 amino acids. Germline V gives CDR1 LNHDA, CDR2 SQIVND (reference sequence). The CDR3 spells CATLPRDRGSGELFF.

The chain combines TRBV4-1 with TRBJ2-7; absent DNA, TCRdb's TRBD1 call cannot be checked. Germline lookup yields CDR1 MGHRA and CDR2 YSYEKL. The CDR3 has 15 residues. CDR3 amino acids: CASSQDWGGMDEQYF.

The V call is TRBV28, the J call TRBJ2-3; TCRdb's D call, TRBD1, is unchecked because there is no DNA. Germline loops: CDR1 MDHEN, CDR2 SYDVKM. The CDR3 covers 15 residues. The CDR3 protein is CASRRDRVGADTQYF.

The V call is TRBV28, the J call TRBJ1-3. The CDR3 consists of 14 residues. Germline V gives CDR1 MDHEN, CDR2 SYDVKM. CDR3 in amino acids: CASSFRTSGNTIYF.

The chain links TRBV20-1 to TRBJ1-4. This CDR3 has 14 residues. Germline CDR1 DFQATT, CDR2 SNEGSKA (reference sequence). The CDR3 is CSANRFATNEKLFF.

The chain combines TRBV6-1 with TRBJ2-7. This CDR3 spans 16 amino acids. CDR1 and CDR2 from the germline V gene are MNHNS and SASEGT. CDR3 sequence: CASSDFKVVSTYEQYF.

The chain employs TRBV3-1 and TRBJ2-1; lacking DNA, the TRBD2 call made by TCRdb goes unchecked. From germline, CDR1 is LGHDT and CDR2 YNNKEL (reference sequence). The CDR3 extends over 15 amino acids. CDR3 sequence: CASSRRAGGYNEQFF.